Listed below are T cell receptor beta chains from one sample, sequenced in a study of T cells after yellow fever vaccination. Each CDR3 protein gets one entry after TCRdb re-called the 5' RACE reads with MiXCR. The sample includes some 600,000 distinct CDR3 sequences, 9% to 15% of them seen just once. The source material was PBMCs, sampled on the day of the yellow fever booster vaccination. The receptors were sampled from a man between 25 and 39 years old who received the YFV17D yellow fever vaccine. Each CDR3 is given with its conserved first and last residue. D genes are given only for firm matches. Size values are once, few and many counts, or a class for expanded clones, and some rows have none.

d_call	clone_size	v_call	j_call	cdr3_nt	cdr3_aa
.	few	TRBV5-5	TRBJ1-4	TGTGCCAGCAGCCCCGGCATTTTACCCGAACTGTTTTTT	CASSPGILPELFF
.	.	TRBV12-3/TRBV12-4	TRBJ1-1	TGTGCCAGCAGGGGGGACACGGTGAACACTGAAGCTTTCTTT	CASRGDTVNTEAFF
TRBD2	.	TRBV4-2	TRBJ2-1	TGTGCCAGCAGCCGTGAAGGCCTACTAGCGGGAGGTCTGTTCTTC	CASSREGLLAGGLFF
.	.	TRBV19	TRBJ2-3	TGTGCCAGTAGTGCGAGAAGCGTGGATACGCAGTATTTT	CASSARSVDTQYF
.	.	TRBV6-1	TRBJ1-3	TGTGCCAGCAGTGGCCGAACAAGCATCACTGCAGGAAACACCATATATTTT	CASSGRTSITAGNTIYF
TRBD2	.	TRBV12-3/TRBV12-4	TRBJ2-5	TGTGCCAGCAGTCGCAGCGGGGGAAGAGAGACCCAGTACTTC	CASSRSGGRETQYF
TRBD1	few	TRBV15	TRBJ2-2	TGTGCCACCAGCAGAGGTCAGGGGGCCGGGGAGCTGTTTTTT	CATSRGQGAGELFF
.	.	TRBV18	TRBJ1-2	TGTGCCAGCTCACCACCCCCCGGGGCTAGCTATGGCTACACCTTC	CASSPPPGASYGYTF
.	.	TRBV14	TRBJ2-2	TGTGCCAGCAGCTACGGGGCTTACACCGGGGAGCTGTTTTTT	CASSYGAYTGELFF
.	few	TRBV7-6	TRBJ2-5	TGTGCCAGCAGCTACGACCCGGGGCAAGAGACCCAGTACTTC	CASSYDPGQETQYF
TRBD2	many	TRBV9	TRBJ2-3	TGTGCCAGCAGCCCCAGGGGCCTAGCGGGGCGGGATACGCAGTATTTT	CASSPRGLAGRDTQYF
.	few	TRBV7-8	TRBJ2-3	TGTGCCAGCAGCTTCCAAGACTCCACAGATACGCAGTATTTT	CASSFQDSTDTQYF
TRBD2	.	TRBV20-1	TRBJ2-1	TGCAGTGCTAGAGGGACTAGCTCCAACCCCCCGCAGTTCTTC	CSARGTSSNPPQFF
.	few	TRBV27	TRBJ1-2	TGTGCCAGCAGTTTACGCCCGGACAGCTCCTATGGCTACACCTTC	CASSLRPDSSYGYTF
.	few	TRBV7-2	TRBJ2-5	TGTGCCAGCAGCTTTGGCTCTTTACAAGAGACCCAGTACTTC	CASSFGSLQETQYF
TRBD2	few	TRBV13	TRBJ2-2	TGTGCCAGCAGAGTTTTGGCGGGGGACACCGGGGAGCTGTTTTTT	CASRVLAGDTGELFF
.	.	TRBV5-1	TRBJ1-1	TGCGCCAGCAGCTTGTGGTCGGGGGGCAACACTGAAGCTTTCTTT	CASSLWSGGNTEAFF
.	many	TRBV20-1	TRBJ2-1	TGCAGTGCCCCTCACGTTTTTGAGCAGTTCTTC	CSAPHVFEQFF
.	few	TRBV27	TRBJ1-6	TGTGCCAGCAGTTTATCTGGGGTACTGAGTTCACCCCTCCACTTT	CASSLSGVLSSPLHF
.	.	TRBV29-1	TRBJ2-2	TGCAGCGTTGAACGTCCAGGGAAAAGCGGGGAGCTGTTTTTT	CSVERPGKSGELFF
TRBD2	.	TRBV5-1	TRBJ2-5	TGCGCCAGCAGTTCCCAAACCGGGAGGAGTGAGACCCAGTACTTC	CASSSQTGRSETQYF
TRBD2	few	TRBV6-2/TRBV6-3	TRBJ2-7	TGTGCCAGCAGTTACTCGACGGGACTAGCGGGAGCCCACGAGCAGTACTTC	CASSYSTGLAGAHEQYF
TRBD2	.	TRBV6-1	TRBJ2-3	TGTGCCAGCCGAAACGGGGGGAGCACAGATACGCAGTATTTT	CASRNGGSTDTQYF
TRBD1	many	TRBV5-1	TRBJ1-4	TGCGCCAGCAGCGGAGGGGACAGCCGTGCAACTAATGAAAAACTGTTTTTT	CASSGGDSRATNEKLFF
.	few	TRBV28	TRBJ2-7	TGTGCCAGCAGTTTATTCTCACAGCACTATTCCTACGAGCAGTACTTC	CASSLFSQHYSYEQYF
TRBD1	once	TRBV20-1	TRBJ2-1	TGCAGTGCTCCTCCCGGGACAGGGGGCTATGAGCAGTTCTTC	CSAPPGTGGYEQFF
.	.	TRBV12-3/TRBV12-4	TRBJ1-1	TGTGCCAGCAGGGGGTCGGACAGGAACACTGAAGCTTTCTTT	CASRGSDRNTEAFF
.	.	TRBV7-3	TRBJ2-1	TGTGCCAGCAGCTTAACGTCGACTAGGCCACCTGAGCAGTTCTTC	CASSLTSTRPPEQFF
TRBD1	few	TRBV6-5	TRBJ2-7	TGTGCCAGCACCGAACAGGGGGCCCGGAGAGGCGAGCAGTACTTC	CASTEQGARRGEQYF
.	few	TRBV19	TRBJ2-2	TGTGCCGCCACGGACAGACTTACGACCGGGGAGCTGTTTTTT	CAATDRLTTGELFF
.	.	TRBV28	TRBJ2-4	TGTGCCAGCAGTTTAGGTACAGGCAAAAACATTCAGTACTTC	CASSLGTGKNIQYF
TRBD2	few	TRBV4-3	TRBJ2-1	TGCGCCAGCAGCCGGGGGGGGGTTGAGCAGTTCTTC	CASSRGGVEQFF